The sequence of this T cell receptor beta chain was determined in a study of T cell repertoires in cytomegalovirus infection. Overall study context: From public TCR beta signatures came an indication of both CMV infection and matching HLA type.

TCRdb passed the reads through MiXCR, listing each CDR3 protein once. The data contain about 890,000 distinct CDR3 sequences, about 33% of them seen just once; the ten biggest clones take up about an eighth. The CDR3 sequence is 13 residues long. V was pared by 0 bases and J by 8 bases, with 10 bases between. CDR1 DFQATT and CDR2 SNEGSKA come from the germline V gene (reference sequence). Worth noting for this clonotype: The antigen is unknown.

This sample comprised cultured CD8+ T cells from PBMCs, obtained from culture after CMV antigen stimulation. The chain is built from TRBV20-1 and TRBJ2-2; tentative D call: TRBD2 (6 bases). The TCR was taken from a human donor in good health (CMV status not recorded). Some clones in this sample may be carry-over from other donors' samples. CDR3 protein: CSARDAGGGELFF. Written as DNA, the CDR3 is TGCAGTGCTAGAGATGCCGGAGGGGGGGAGCTGTTTTTT.